These T cell receptor beta chains were read from a single sample in a study of T cell responses to AZD1222 COVID-19 vaccine. Libraries were prepared by immunoSEQ multiplex PCR; TCRdb keeps only in-frame clonotypes and omits some of them. Of 150,000 to 200,000 clones in the sample, around 90% were seen once. Material: peripheral blood, obtained on day 0 of AZD1222 vaccination. The receptors here all came from an adult in good health. Both conserved end residues are part of each CDR3. A D gene is named only where the DNA matches it firmly. The size field is filled for only some rows; it gives once, few, many or a size class.

NA	TRBJ1-5	NA	12	TRBV29-1	CSVVGSGQPQHF	TGCAGCGTTGTAGGCTCGGGGCAGCCCCAGCATTTT
NA	TRBJ1-5	NA	16	TRBV21-1	CASSKHPGGGGQPQHF	TGTGCCAGCAGCAAACACCCAGGGGGTGGGGGTCAGCCCCAGCATTTT
NA	TRBJ2-1	NA	16	TRBV4-1	CASSQGVARGEGEQFF	TGCGCCAGCAGCCAAGGGGTCGCCAGGGGGGAGGGTGAGCAGTTCTTC
NA	TRBJ1-1	TRBD1	12	TRBV28	CASSQGDNEAFF	TGTGCCAGCAGTCAGGGGGACAATGAAGCTTTCTTT
NA	TRBJ1-2	NA	14	TRBV5-8	CASSLAQPGYGYTF	TGTGCCAGCAGCTTGGCTCAGCCTGGCTATGGCTACACCTTC
NA	TRBJ2-1	NA	16	TRBV5-1	CASSWYGSSSYNEQFF	TGCGCCAGCAGCTGGTATGGGAGTAGCTCCTACAATGAGCAGTTCTTC
once	TRBJ2-1	NA	14	TRBV13	CASSLAGYLVEQFF	TGTGCCAGCAGCTTAGCGGGATATCTAGTTGAGCAGTTCTTC
NA	TRBJ1-2	NA	17	TRBV6-1	CASSEALSGLGSSGYTF	TGTGCCAGCAGTGAAGCGCTCTCGGGGCTAGGGTCTTCTGGCTACACCTTC
NA	TRBJ2-5	NA	15	TRBV6-5	CASSSTAGYGETQYF	TGTGCCAGCAGTTCTACAGCAGGTTACGGGGAGACCCAGTACTTC
NA	TRBJ2-4	NA	16	TRBV21-1	CASSKASGGASHIQYF	TGTGCCAGCAGCAAAGCATCAGGGGGCGCGAGCCACATTCAGTACTTC
NA	TRBJ2-5	NA	15	TRBV3-1/TRBV3-2	CASSQERRYQETQYF	TGTGCCAGCAGCCAAGAGCGGAGGTACCAAGAGACCCAGTACTTC
NA	TRBJ2-2	TRBD1	15	TRBV19	CASRTQGPSAGELFF	TGTGCCAGTAGAACACAGGGGCCGTCGGCCGGGGAGCTGTTTTTT
NA	TRBJ1-6	TRBD1	16	TRBV9	CASSFNHHRGNSPLHF	TGTGCCAGCAGCTTCAACCATCACAGGGGTAATTCACCCCTCCACTTT
NA	TRBJ2-1	NA	14	TRBV7-8	CASSPGRPDNEQFF	TGTGCCAGCAGCCCGGGGAGGCCCGACAATGAGCAGTTCTTC
once	TRBJ2-2	NA	16	TRBV19	CASSIFQGGPHGELFF	TGTGCCAGTAGTATCTTTCAAGGAGGCCCCCACGGGGAGCTGTTTTTT
NA	TRBJ2-3	NA	15	TRBV18	CASSLRRTLTDTQYF	TGTGCCAGCTCACTCAGGAGGACACTGACGGATACGCAGTATTTT
NA	TRBJ2-1	NA	17	TRBV3-1/TRBV3-2	CASSQDQGLGAYNEQFF	TGTGCCAGCAGCCAAGATCAGGGCCTTGGGGCCTACAATGAGCAGTTCTTC
once	TRBJ2-7	NA	15	TRBV25-1	CASSETGLSSYEQYF	TGTGCCAGCAGCGAAACAGGGTTGAGCTCCTACGAGCAGTACTTC
NA	TRBJ1-3	NA	15	TRBV5-1	CASSFDSSSGNTIYF	TGCGCCAGCAGCTTCGACAGTTCCTCTGGAAACACCATATATTTT
NA	TRBJ2-7	NA	11	TRBV3-1/TRBV3-2	CASSQRYEQYF	TGTGCCAGCAGCCAACGTTACGAGCAGTACTTC